These 17 T cell receptor beta chains came from one sample sequenced in a study of naive and memory T cell subsets. The beta constant-region primer was an equimolar mix of two oligonucleotides covering TRBC1 and TRBC2. Via MiXCR, TCRdb re-called the UMI-ligation and nested PCR reads, giving one row per CDR3 protein. The data hold 130,000 to 150,000 distinct CDR3 sequences, with about a sixth observed a single time. Sequencing was carried out using naive CD4+ T cells from blood. Every receptor here comes from a human donor in good health.

The CDR3 reads CASSLGQGRIAYEQYF. Written as DNA, the CDR3 is TGTGCCAGCAGCTTAGGACAGGGTCGTATAGCCTACGAGCAGTACTTC. The chain combines TRBV7-9 with TRBJ2-7, with 7 nucleotides matching TRBD1. CDR3 length: 16 amino acids. V was clipped by 1 base and J by 2 bases; unmatched bases: 8. In germline, CDR1 is SEHNR, CDR2 FQNEAQ (reference sequence).

This clonotype was counted only a few times. The chain employs TRBV20-1 and TRBJ2-1; D could derive from TRBD1 or TRBD2 (5 bases each). Germline V lookup: CDR1 DFQATT, CDR2 SNEGSKA (reference sequence). Between the trimmed V and J ends, which lost 0 bases and 7 bases, there was a span of 13 bases. This CDR3 has 14 amino acids. The DNA of the CDR3 is TGCAGTGCTAGAGATCAGGGAAGCGGAAATGAGCAGTTCTTC. Protein: CSARDQGSGNEQFF.

The chain has TRBV5-1 and TRBJ2-7, with TRBD2 identical over 11 bases. The CDR3 runs to 17 residues. The germline V gene encodes CDR1 SGHRS and CDR2 YFSETQ. J was trimmed by 3 bases and V by 1 base; bases with no gene match: 9. In DNA, the CDR3 is TGCGCCAGCAGCTTGTTGGGGCTAGCGGGAGGCTACTACGAGCAGTACTTC. Translated, it gives CASSLLGLAGGYYEQYF.

This chain joins TRBV11-3 and TRBJ2-1; 7 bases are a match to TRBD2. Germline trimming cut 5 bases from V and 9 bases from J; bases unmatched to any gene: 7. Germline V lookup: CDR1 SGHNT, CDR2 YENEEA. The CDR3 has 13 amino acids. The DNA for the CDR3 is TGTGCCAGCAGCATCGCGTCGGGAGGTGAGCAGTTCTTC. It encodes CASSIASGGEQFF. The full variable domain, in which reference TRBV11-3 and TRBJ2-1 provide the parts outside the CDR3, is EAGVVQSPRYKIIEKKQPVAFWCNPISGHNTLYWYLQNLGQGPELLIRYENEEAVDDSQLPKDRFSAERLKGVDSTLKIQPAELGDSAVYLCASSIASGGEQFFGPGTRLTVL.

The sample holds a few counts of this clonotype. The V call is TRBV29-1, the J call TRBJ2-7; D might be TRBD2 (5 bases). From germline, CDR1 is SQVTM and CDR2 ANQGSEA. Trimming cost V 4 bases and J 3 bases, with 16 bases left between them. CDR3 size: 14 residues. The CDR3 bases are TGCAGCGTTGGAAGAGGGCGGCTGGTCTACGAGCAGTACTTC. Its translation is CSVGRGRLVYEQYF.

The J gene is TRBJ1-3, the V gene TRBV5-1, with D perhaps TRBD1 (5 bases). Looked up from germline, CDR1 is SGHRS and CDR2 is YFSETQ. Trimming shortened V by 4 bases and J by 0 bases, and 11 bases separated the two germline ends. CDR3 length: 15 residues. Here the CDR3 reads CASSPTGFSGNTIYF. CDR3 DNA sequence: TGCGCCAGCAGCCCAACAGGTTTCTCTGGAAACACCATATATTTT.

J is TRBJ2-3 and V is TRBV20-1, with D possibly being TRBD2 (6 bases). V was pared by 0 bases and J by 4 bases, with 14 bases between. The germline gives CDR1 DFQATT, CDR2 SNEGSKA (reference sequence). The length of the CDR3 is 15 residues. This CDR3 is CSARDLAGWADTQYF. Here the CDR3 DNA reads TGCAGTGCTAGAGATCTCGCGGGATGGGCAGATACGCAGTATTTT.

This chain uses TRBV12-3 or TRBV12-4 with TRBJ1-1, with D possibly being TRBD1 (6 bases). The CDR3 spans 13 residues. V lost 6 bases and J lost 4, with 12 bases in between. In nucleotides, the CDR3 is TGTGCCAGCAGGAAACAGGGTAGCACTGAAGCTTTCTTT. This encodes CASRKQGSTEAFF.

This chain uses TRBV20-1 with TRBJ2-3, with TRBD2 identical over 7 bases. V shed 3 bases, J shed 10 bases, and the junction held 4 bases outside the gene matches. CDR3 length: 11 residues. CDR1 is DFQATT and CDR2 is SNEGSKA in the germline V gene (reference sequence). CDR3 in DNA: TGCAGTGCTAGCTGCAGCGGGGCGCAGTATTTT. Protein product: CSASCSGAQYF.

In its sample, this clonotype was seen many times. CDR3 in amino acids: CASSPGTPRAGYTF. The CDR3 DNA sequence: TGTGCCAGCAGCCCCGGGACCCCTCGGGCTGGCTACACCTTC. This chain links TRBV28 with TRBJ1-2; D is perhaps TRBD1 (5 bases). This CDR3 is 14 amino acids long. Trimming pared 6 bases from V and 7 bases from J, leaving 18 bases between. Germline V CDR1 and CDR2: MDHEN, SYDVKM.

V gene TRBV7-3 combines with J gene TRBJ2-6, with D perhaps matching TRBD1 (6 bases). Trimming took 4 bases from V and 4 from J, leaving 23 bases between them. Germline assignment: CDR1 SGHTA and CDR2 FQGTGA. CDR3 length: 19 amino acids. CDR3 DNA sequence: TGTGCCAGCAGCTCCCCCCTGGGGGCCATATCGACCGGGGCCAACGTCCTGACTTTC. Translation gives CASSSPLGAISTGANVLTF.

V usage is TRBV4-1 and J usage is TRBJ2-5, with 8 positions matching TRBD2. The germline CDR1 and CDR2 sequences are MGHRA and YSYEKL. V was clipped by 0 bases and J by 0 bases; unmatched bases: 3. There are 16 residues in the CDR3. CDR3 nucleotide sequence: TGCGCCAGCAGCCAAGATGTTAGCGGGAACCAAGAGACCCAGTACTTC. Translated, it gives CASSQDVSGNQETQYF.

This clonotype occurred a few times. The chain has TRBV29-1 and TRBJ2-7; tentatively, D is TRBD1 (7 bases). Trimming stripped 1 base from V and 1 base from J, with 11 bases between. Germline V lookup: CDR1 SQVTM, CDR2 ANQGSEA. The CDR3 sequence is 14 residues long. CDR3 bases: TGCAGCGTTGAAGTGGCAGGGGGGTCCTACGAGCAGTACTTC. Translated, it gives CSVEVAGGSYEQYF.

V gene TRBV18 combines with J gene TRBJ2-5; a possible D gene is TRBD2 (5 bases). The CDR3 spans 14 residues. Trimming removed 5 bases from V and 1 base from J, with 11 bases in between. In germline, CDR1 is KGHSH, CDR2 LQKENI. The CDR3 region has the DNA TGTGCCAGCTCATCATTAGCGCCCCAAGAGACCCAGTACTTC. Residues: CASSSLAPQETQYF.

The chain uses TRBV4-1 and TRBJ2-7; D not certain. The CDR3 loop spans 17 amino acids. Trimming cost V 1 base and J 1 base, with 17 bases left between them. Germline V gives CDR1 MGHRA, CDR2 YSYEKL. The CDR3 reads CASSQGLGLGTSYEQYF. The CDR3 DNA is TGCGCCAGCAGCCAAGGACTGGGTCTAGGAACATCCTACGAGCAGTACTTC.

In this sample, this clonotype turned up a few times. V is TRBV4-1 and J is TRBJ1-4, with D possibly TRBD1 on 5 matching bases. V shed 2 bases and J shed 0 bases, with 16 bases lying between them. This CDR3 contains 18 residues. Germline-derived CDR1 and CDR2 are MGHRA and YSYEKL. CDR3 region: CASSQSTPGQATNEKLFF. The DNA for the CDR3 is TGCGCCAGCAGCCAATCCACCCCCGGACAAGCAACTAATGAAAAACTGTTTTTT.

This rearrangement joins TRBV20-1 to TRBJ1-1; D gene ambiguous. The V gene's germline CDR1 is DFQATT and CDR2 SNEGSKA (reference sequence). Deletions cut 2 bases from V and 0 bases from J, with 7 bases between. The CDR3 is 13 amino acids. DNA of the CDR3: TGCAGTGCTAGAAAACAGATGAACACTGAAGCTTTCTTT. Translated: CSARKQMNTEAFF.